This T cell receptor (beta chain) was sequenced for a study of Graves' ophthalmopathy and Graves' hyperthyroidism. About the study: Pretreatment peripheral blood was obtained at initial diagnosis.

Amplified TCR beta CDR3 regions were obtained using RNA transcripts as template. HTBI-primed first-round RT-PCR preceded second-round multiplex PCR. Via MiXCR, TCRdb re-called the multiplex PCR reads, giving one row per CDR3 protein. The table shows 350,000 to 400,000 distinct CDR3 sequences, with 15% occurring only once. Study observations and caveats: Detected in blood as well were most expanded thyroid clonotypes with frequency above 0.001.

New diagnoses, under 2 months' duration, and ages 18 to 65 characterized the hyperthyroidism patients. A remark on this clonotype: No antigen is known for it.

The CDR3 length is 14 residues. Trimming cost V 4 bases and J 5 bases, with 14 bases left between them. Germline V gene lookup returns CDR1 LNHNV and CDR2 YYDKDF (reference sequence). Sequencing was carried out using peripheral blood. The chain is built from TRBV15 and TRBJ1-2; the D gene is possibly TRBD1 (6 bases). The clonotype originates from a woman aged 18-29 years with stable Graves' hyperthyroidism. The CDR3 is CATSTPGHRYGYTF. The CDR3 nucleotides are TGTGCCACCAGCACCCCGGGACACCGATATGGCTACACCTTC.